This T cell receptor (beta chain) was captured in a study of vaccination and CD4 T cells after COVID-19. Germline V gene sequence: CDR1 SGHVS, CDR2 FQNEAQ. CDR3 length: 13 residues. Between the trimmed V and J ends, which lost 5 bases and 5 bases, there was a span of 10 bases. Cultured CD4+ T cells had their DNA profiled by the Oncomine TCR Beta short-read assay. One entry per CDR3 protein results from TCRdb running MiXCR on the PCR reads. Altogether thousands of distinct CDR3 sequences are present, around 58% being singletons, with the ten largest covering about 32%. This sample's treatment: roughly ten-day PBMC culture with coronavirus spike peptide pools or control peptides (ViraFEST assay). A word on this clonotype: Its specificity is not known.

The V gene is TRBV7-8, the J gene TRBJ1-5; weak D call: TRBD1 (5 bases). The sequence came from a human donor who had recovered from COVID-19. The sample was CD4+ T cells from blood, cultured in vitro. The CDR3 DNA reads as TGTGCCAGCAGCGTCAGGGACCATCAGCCCCAGCATTTT. It is translated as CASSVRDHQPQHF.